This entry is about one T cell receptor (beta chain). Study processing details: Estimated nucleated cell counts came from reference gene primer amplification. The protocol was immunoSEQ multiplex PCR, while the TCRdb copy is restricted to in-frame clones and leaves out a portion. V, J and clone size are taken as reported in that table, and D and trimming were inferred from the DNA itself. This sample has 80,000 to 90,000 clones; roughly three quarters occur once, and the top ten carry about 11%. The source of the sample is a study of blood T cell repertoires in COVID-19. Background on the study: Spain, Italy and the United States supplied samples that represented acute and convalescent COVID-19. T cells, B-cell-depleted T cells, or PBMCs provided the cDNA or gDNA that served as material.

The clonotype originates from a man between 65 and 85 years old with acute or convalescent COVID-19. The sample comprised peripheral blood.

This chain's CDR3 is CASSPSRQSSYNSPLHF. The DNA for the CDR3 is TGCGCCAGCAGCCCTTCTCGACAGAGCTCCTATAATTCACCCCTCCACTTT. This chain connects TRBV4-1 to TRBJ1-6, with TRBD1 as a possible D gene (5 bases). In germline, CDR1 is MGHRA, CDR2 YSYEKL. CDR3 length equals 17 residues. V was cut by 4 bases and J by 0 bases, with 13 bases left in between.